The present entry profiles one T cell receptor (beta chain) with its context. Its matching antigen is unknown. This sample is drawn from a study of shared clonotypes between healthy human individuals. CD4+ cells were split into CD45RA+ naive and CD45RA-negative memory subsets. Whole-study results and caveats: Lower generation probabilities were found for non-shared clonotypes than for those shared by all four donors.

The CDR3 extends over 13 amino acids. Deletions cut 6 bases from V and 3 bases from J, with 12 bases between. Germline CDR1 reads MNHEY; CDR2 reads SMNVEV (reference sequence). The data were produced by immunoSEQ multiplex PCR, yet TCRdb's version contains in-frame clones alone and is incomplete. The data hold about 1.1 million clones, with approximately 80% observed a single time. The sequenced sample was memory CD4+ T cells from PBMCs. Subset: CD45RA-negative fraction. The sequence was obtained from a man between 18 and 29 years old in good health. Some clones in this sample may be carry-over from other donors' samples. The chain couples TRBV27 to TRBJ2-7; the D gene is possibly TRBD1 (6 bases). The CDR3 DNA sequence: TGTGCCAGCAGCCGGTTAGGGGGCTACGAGCAGTACTTC. Translated: CASSRLGGYEQYF.